This T cell receptor (beta chain) came from a study of blood T cell repertoires in COVID-19. Overall study context: Sample material is recorded as cDNA or gDNA derived from T cells, B-cell-depleted T cells, or PBMCs.

The repertoire was sequenced with immunoSEQ multiplex PCR; TCRdb's copy has only in-frame clones and lacks some. The table lists about 250,000 clones, approximately 85% of them singletons. CDR1 and CDR2 (germline): SGHVS, FQNEAQ. V was clipped by 5 bases and J by 0 bases, with 5 bases between them. This CDR3 comprises 13 residues. The V call is TRBV7-8, the J call TRBJ2-1; D gene unclear. The sequence came from a woman in her thirties who had recovered from COVID-19. Sequencing was carried out using PBMCs or T cells enriched from blood (not recorded which). The CDR3 coding sequence is TGTGCCAGCAGCGAGAGCTCCTACAATGAGCAGTTCTTC. It is translated as CASSESSYNEQFF.